Reported below is one T cell receptor beta chain. Its antigen is unknown. The V end lost 0 bases, the J end lost 1 base, and 13 bases lay between the germline ends. The CDR3 has 16 residues. Germline assignment: CDR1 SGHRS and CDR2 YFSETQ. This sample is drawn from a study of T cell repertoires in cytomegalovirus infection. Study-level background: Public TCR beta signatures were indicative of both CMV infection and a matching HLA type.

Each CDR3 protein gets one entry after TCRdb re-called the reads with MiXCR. The sample carries 510,000 or so distinct CDR3 sequences, about 26% recorded once. Study-wide results and limits: HLA-C-restricted CMV-specific TCR beta clonotypes prevailed in the ex vivo response. Accumulated public TCR beta family frequency recognized individuals carrying CMV together with the relevant HLA.

The chain employs TRBV5-1 and TRBJ2-5; possible D gene TRBD1, 6 bases. The sample comprised PBMCs. This sequence originates from a human donor in good health (CMV status not recorded). Some clones in this sample may be carry-over from other donors' samples. The chain's CDR3 is CASSLGARQVQETQYF. In DNA form, the CDR3 reads TGCGCCAGCAGCTTGGGGGCCCGACAGGTCCAAGAGACCCAGTACTTC.